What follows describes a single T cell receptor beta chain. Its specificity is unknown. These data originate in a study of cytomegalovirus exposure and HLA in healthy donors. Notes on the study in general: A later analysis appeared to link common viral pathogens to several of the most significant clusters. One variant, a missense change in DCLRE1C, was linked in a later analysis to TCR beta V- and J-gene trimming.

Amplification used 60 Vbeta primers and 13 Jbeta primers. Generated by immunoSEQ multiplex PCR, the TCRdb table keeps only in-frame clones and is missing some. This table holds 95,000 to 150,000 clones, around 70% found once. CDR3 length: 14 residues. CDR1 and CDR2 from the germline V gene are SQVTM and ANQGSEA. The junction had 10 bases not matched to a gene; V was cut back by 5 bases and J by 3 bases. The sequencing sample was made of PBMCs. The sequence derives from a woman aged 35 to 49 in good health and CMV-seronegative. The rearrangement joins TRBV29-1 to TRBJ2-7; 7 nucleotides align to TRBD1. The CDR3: CSVTPPGQNYEQYF. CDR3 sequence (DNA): TGCAGCGTTACCCCCCCGGGACAGAACTACGAGCAGTACTTC.